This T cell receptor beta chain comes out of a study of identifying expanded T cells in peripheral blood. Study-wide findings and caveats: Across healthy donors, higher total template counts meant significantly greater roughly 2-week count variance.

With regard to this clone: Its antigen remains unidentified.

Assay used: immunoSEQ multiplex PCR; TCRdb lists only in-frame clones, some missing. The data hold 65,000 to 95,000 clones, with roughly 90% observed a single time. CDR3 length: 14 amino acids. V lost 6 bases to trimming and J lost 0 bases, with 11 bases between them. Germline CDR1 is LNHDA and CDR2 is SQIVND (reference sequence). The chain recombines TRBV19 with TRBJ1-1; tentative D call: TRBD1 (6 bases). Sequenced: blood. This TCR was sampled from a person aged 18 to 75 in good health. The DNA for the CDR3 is TGTGCCAGTAGCCTGGACAGAATGAACACTGAAGCTTTCTTT. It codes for CASSLDRMNTEAFF.